Here is one TCR beta chain with its context. In the study's own analysis: Estimates of nucleated cell counts were drawn from the amplification of reference gene primers. The data were produced by immunoSEQ multiplex PCR, yet TCRdb's version contains in-frame clones alone and is incomplete. V, J and clone size are those of that table, while D and trimming were read from the DNA. The sample holds roughly 97,000 clones; less than 85% are singletons and the top ten take about 6.5%. This entry belongs to a study of blood T cell repertoires in COVID-19. Study context: The United States, Italy and Spain provided the acute and convalescent COVID-19 samples. In each case, the material was cDNA or gDNA derived from T cells, B-cell-depleted T cells, or PBMCs.

The specimen sequenced was peripheral blood. This sequence originates from a man between 70 and 80 years old with acute or convalescent COVID-19.

Here the CDR3 DNA reads TGTGCCAGCAGTTACTCAAGACAGGGGGGAGAGACCCAGTACTTC. It specifies CASSYSRQGGETQYF. The genes are TRBV6-5 and TRBJ2-5, with 9 bases fitting TRBD1. The CDR3 runs 15 residues. The germline CDR1 and CDR2 sequences are MNHEY and SVGAGI. Trimming removed 0 bases from V and 4 bases from J; junction bases left unmatched: 3.